The 9 T cell receptor beta chains in this list originate from one sample, sequenced in a study of neurological immune-mediated disorders. Each CDR3 protein gets one entry after TCRdb re-called the 5' RACE reads with MiXCR. The sample lists roughly 56,000 distinct CDR3 sequences; about 10% were seen once. The sample was PBMCs. These receptor sequences come from a man between 60 and 75 years old in good health.

In this sample, this clonotype turned up many times. The chain couples TRBV29-1 to TRBJ2-3, with 9 bases matching TRBD2. J was trimmed by 6 bases and V by 6 bases; bases with no gene match: 10. CDR3 size: 14 residues. Germline V CDR1 and CDR2: SQVTM, ANQGSEA. CDR3: CSVAKASGVDTQYF. The CDR3 coding sequence is TGCAGCGTCGCAAAGGCTAGCGGGGTTGATACGCAGTATTTT.

This clonotype showed up many times. J is TRBJ2-7 and V is TRBV20-1; D is possibly TRBD1 or TRBD2 (5 bases each). The germline V and J ends were trimmed by 5 bases and 3 bases, with 17 bases remaining between them. This CDR3 is built from 14 residues. Germline lookup yields CDR1 DFQATT and CDR2 SNEGSKA (reference sequence). The CDR3, as DNA: TGCAGTGCTTCTAAGACCGGGGCTCTCTACGAGCAGTACTTC. Amino acid sequence: CSASKTGALYEQYF.

This clonotype was observed many times. The rearrangement joins TRBV18 to TRBJ1-1, with unresolved D. The V gene's germline CDR1 is KGHSH and CDR2 LQKENI. CDR3 length: 14 amino acids. The V end lost 5 bases, the J end lost 1 base, and 11 bases lay between the germline ends. The CDR3 region has the DNA TGTGCCAGCTCAGGTGGTTTGGGGAACACTGAAGCTTTCTTT. It codes for CASSGGLGNTEAFF.

This clonotype appeared many times. This chain links TRBV6-5 with TRBJ1-1; D gene unclear. V lost 2 bases and J lost 0, with 4 bases in between. The CDR3 covers 13 residues. The germline CDR1 and CDR2 sequences are MNHEY and SVGAGI. The CDR3 reads CASSYEMNTEAFF. CDR3 DNA sequence: TGTGCCAGCAGTTACGAAATGAACACTGAAGCTTTCTTT.

This clonotype was seen ten or more times. The rearrangement joins TRBV2 to TRBJ2-5; 8 bases are shared with TRBD2. Germline CDR1 and CDR2: SNHLY and FYNNEI. V gave up 5 bases and J gave up 2 bases; unmatched junction bases: 4. This CDR3 is 14 amino acids long. The CDR3 region is CASSWTSTQETQYF. Written as DNA, the CDR3 is TGTGCCAGCAGTTGGACTAGCACACAAGAGACCCAGTACTTC. Complete variable domain (other parts from reference TRBV2 and TRBJ2-5): EPEVTQTPSHQVTQMGQEVILRCVPISNHLYFYWYRQILGQKVEFLVSFYNNEISEKSEIFDDQFSVERPDGSNFTLKIRSTKLEDSAMYFCASSWTSTQETQYFGPGTRLLVL.

This clonotype was found many times. The V and J genes are TRBV7-9 and TRBJ1-1; TRBD1 matches 8 bases. CDR1 and CDR2 from the germline V gene are SEHNR and FQNEAQ (reference sequence). There are 14 residues in the CDR3. The J segment lost 11 bases and the V segment lost 7 bases, leaving 15 bases of the junction unmatched. CDR3 bases: TGTGCCAGCACCCCACAGGGGGGTTTGTTGGATGCTTTCTTT. Protein product: CASTPQGGLLDAFF.

The rearrangement uses TRBV5-1 and TRBJ1-4; D is perhaps TRBD1 (5 bases). CDR1 SGHRS and CDR2 YFSETQ come from the germline V gene. The germline V and J ends were trimmed by 0 bases and 0 bases, with 12 bases remaining between them. The CDR3 is made up of 17 amino acids. DNA for the CDR3: TGCGCCAGCAGCTTGGGTCAGGGATCTGCAACTAATGAAAAACTGTTTTTT. This sequence encodes CASSLGQGSATNEKLFF.

Details on this clonotype: The conserved phenylalanine or tryptophan normally closing the CDR3 is absent here, so this likely arose from a read error. The rearrangement joins TRBV28 to TRBJ2-7, with 7 nucleotides matching TRBD2. CDR1 and CDR2 (germline): MDHEN, SYDVKM. The CDR3 length is 14 residues. Germline trimming cut 7 bases from V and 2 bases from J; bases unmatched to any gene: 8. CDR3 residues: CASTLADRTYEQYI. The CDR3 nucleotides are TGTGCCAGCACCCTAGCGGACCGTACCTACGAGCAGTACATC.

This clonotype was seen ten or more times. The chain joins TRBV4-2 to TRBJ1-3; TRBD1 is a possible D gene (5 bases). Looked up from germline, CDR1 is LGHNA and CDR2 is YNFKEQ. Trimming took 4 bases from V and 1 from J, leaving 20 bases between them. This CDR3 contains 18 residues. DNA of the CDR3: TGTGCCAGCAGCCCACAGACAGTCCGCTCCTTATCTGGAAACACCATATATTTT. Translating gives CASSPQTVRSLSGNTIYF.